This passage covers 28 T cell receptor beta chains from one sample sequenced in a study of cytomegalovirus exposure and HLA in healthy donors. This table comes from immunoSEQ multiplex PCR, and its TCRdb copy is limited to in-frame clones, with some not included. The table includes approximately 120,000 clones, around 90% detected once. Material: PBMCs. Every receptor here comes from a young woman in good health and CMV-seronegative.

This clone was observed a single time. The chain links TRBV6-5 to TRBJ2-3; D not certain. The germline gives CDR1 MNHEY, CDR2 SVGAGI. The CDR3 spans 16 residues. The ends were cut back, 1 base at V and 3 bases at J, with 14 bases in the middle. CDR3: CASSYYGFEETDTQYF. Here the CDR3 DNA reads TGTGCCAGCAGTTACTATGGATTTGAGGAGACAGATACGCAGTATTTT.

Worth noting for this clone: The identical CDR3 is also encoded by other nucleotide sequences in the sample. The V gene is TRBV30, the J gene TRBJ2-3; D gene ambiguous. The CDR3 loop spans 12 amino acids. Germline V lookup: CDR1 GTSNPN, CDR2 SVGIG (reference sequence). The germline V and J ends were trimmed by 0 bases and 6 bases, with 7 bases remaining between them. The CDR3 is CAWSVAADTQYF. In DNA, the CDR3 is TGTGCCTGGAGTGTTGCGGCGGATACGCAGTATTTT.

DNA for the CDR3: TGTGCCAGTAGTGGAACCCAAGGGACAGCTAGCAATCAGCCCCAGCATTTT. Residues: CASSGTQGTASNQPQHF. The rearrangement joins TRBV19 to TRBJ1-5; 7 positions agree with TRBD1. This CDR3 has 17 residues. The V gene's germline CDR1 is LNHDA and CDR2 SQIVND (reference sequence). The trim removed 5 bases at V and 0 bases at J, leaving 10 bases unmatched. The full variable domain, in which reference TRBV19 and TRBJ1-5 provide the parts outside the CDR3, is DGGITQSPKYLFRKEGQNVTLSCEQNLNHDAMYWYRQDPGQGLRLIYYSQIVNDFQKGDIAEGYSVSREKKESFPLTVTSAQKNPTAFYLCASSGTQGTASNQPQHFGDGTRLSIL.

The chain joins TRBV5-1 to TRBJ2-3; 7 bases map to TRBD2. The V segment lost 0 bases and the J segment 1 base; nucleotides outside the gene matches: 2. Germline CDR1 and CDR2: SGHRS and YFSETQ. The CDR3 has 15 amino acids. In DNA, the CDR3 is TGCGCCAGCAGCTTGGGCCGGGGGGGCACAGATACGCAGTATTTT. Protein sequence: CASSLGRGGTDTQYF.

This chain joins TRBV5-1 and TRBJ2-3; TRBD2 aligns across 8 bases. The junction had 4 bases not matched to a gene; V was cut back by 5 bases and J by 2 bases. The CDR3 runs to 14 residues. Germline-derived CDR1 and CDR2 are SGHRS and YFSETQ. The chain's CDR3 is CASSAGGFTDTQYF. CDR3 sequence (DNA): TGCGCCAGCAGTGCGGGAGGATTCACAGATACGCAGTATTTT.

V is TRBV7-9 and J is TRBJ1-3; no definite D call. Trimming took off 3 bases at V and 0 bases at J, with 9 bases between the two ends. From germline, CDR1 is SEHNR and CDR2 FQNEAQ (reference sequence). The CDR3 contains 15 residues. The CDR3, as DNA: TGTGCCAGCAGCTTCGGTCCGAGCTCTGGAAACACCATATATTTT. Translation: CASSFGPSSGNTIYF.

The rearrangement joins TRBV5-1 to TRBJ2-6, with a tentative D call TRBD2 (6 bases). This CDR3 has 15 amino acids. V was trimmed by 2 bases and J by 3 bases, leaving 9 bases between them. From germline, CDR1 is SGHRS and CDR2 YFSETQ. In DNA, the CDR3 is TGCGCCAGCAGCTTAGGAGGGGATGGGGCCAACGTCCTGACTTTC. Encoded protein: CASSLGGDGANVLTF.

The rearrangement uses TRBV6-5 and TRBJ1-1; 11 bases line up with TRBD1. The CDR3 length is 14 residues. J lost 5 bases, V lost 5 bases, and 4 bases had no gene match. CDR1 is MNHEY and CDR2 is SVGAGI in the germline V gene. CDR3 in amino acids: CASSAGTGGTEAFF. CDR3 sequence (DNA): TGTGCCAGCAGTGCCGGGACAGGGGGGACTGAAGCTTTCTTT.

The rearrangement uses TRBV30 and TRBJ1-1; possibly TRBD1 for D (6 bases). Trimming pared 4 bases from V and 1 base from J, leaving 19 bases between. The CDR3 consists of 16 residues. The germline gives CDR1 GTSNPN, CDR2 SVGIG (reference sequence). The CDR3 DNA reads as TGTGCCTGGACAAGGTTTTCGGGACATCCGAACACTGAAGCTTTCTTT. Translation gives CAWTRFSGHPNTEAFF.

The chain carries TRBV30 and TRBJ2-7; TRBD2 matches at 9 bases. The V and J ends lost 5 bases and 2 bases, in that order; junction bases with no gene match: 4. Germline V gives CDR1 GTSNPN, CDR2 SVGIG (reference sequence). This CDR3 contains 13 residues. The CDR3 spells CAWASGNTYEQYF. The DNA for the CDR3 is TGTGCCTGGGCTAGCGGGAACACCTACGAGCAGTACTTC.

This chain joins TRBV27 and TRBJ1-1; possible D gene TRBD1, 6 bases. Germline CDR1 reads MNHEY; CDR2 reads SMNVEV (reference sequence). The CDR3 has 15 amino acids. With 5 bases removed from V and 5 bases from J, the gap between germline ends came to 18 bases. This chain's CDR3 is CASSPRGGRGTEAFF. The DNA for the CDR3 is TGTGCCAGCAGTCCAAGGGGGGGACGGGGTACTGAAGCTTTCTTT.

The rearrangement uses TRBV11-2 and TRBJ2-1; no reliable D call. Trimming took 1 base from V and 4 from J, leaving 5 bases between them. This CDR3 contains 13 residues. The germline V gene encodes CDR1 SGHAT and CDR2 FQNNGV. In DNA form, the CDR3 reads TGTGCCAGCAGCTTAGCCCGGTACAATGAGCAGTTCTTC. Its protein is CASSLARYNEQFF.

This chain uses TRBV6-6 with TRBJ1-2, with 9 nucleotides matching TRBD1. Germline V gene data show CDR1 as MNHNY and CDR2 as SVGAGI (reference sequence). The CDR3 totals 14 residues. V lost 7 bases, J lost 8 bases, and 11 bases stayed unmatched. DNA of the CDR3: TGTGCCAGCACTTGGGGACAGGGCATCGGCGGCTACACCTTC. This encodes CASTWGQGIGGYTF.

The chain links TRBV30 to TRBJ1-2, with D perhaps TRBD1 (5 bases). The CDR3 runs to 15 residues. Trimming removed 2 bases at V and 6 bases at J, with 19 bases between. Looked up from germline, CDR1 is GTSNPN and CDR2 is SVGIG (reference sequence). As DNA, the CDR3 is TGTGCCTGGAGTAGGCAGGGAAAGGCCTCGGATGGCTACACCTTC. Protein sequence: CAWSRQGKASDGYTF. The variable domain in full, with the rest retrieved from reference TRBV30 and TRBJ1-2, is SQTIHQWPATLVQPVGSPLSLECTVEGTSNPNLYWYRQAAGRGLQLLFYSVGIGQISSEVPQNLSASRPQDRQFILSSKKLLLSDSGFYLCAWSRQGKASDGYTFGSGTRLTVV.

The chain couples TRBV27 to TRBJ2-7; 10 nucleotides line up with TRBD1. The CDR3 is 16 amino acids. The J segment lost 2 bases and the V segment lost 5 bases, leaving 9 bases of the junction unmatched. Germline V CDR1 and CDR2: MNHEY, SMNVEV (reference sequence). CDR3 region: CASSPDPGTGAYEQYF. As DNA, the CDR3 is TGTGCCAGCAGTCCAGATCCCGGGACAGGGGCCTACGAGCAGTACTTC.

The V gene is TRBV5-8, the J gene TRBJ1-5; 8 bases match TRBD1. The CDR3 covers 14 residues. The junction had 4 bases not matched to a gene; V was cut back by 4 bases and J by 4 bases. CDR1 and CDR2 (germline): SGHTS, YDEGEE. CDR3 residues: CASSKDRANQPQHF. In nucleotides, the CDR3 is TGTGCCAGCAGCAAGGACAGGGCGAATCAGCCCCAGCATTTT.

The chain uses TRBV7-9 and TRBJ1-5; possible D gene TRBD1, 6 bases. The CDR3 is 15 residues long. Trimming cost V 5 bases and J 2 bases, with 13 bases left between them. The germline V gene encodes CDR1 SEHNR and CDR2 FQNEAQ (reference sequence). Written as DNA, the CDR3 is TGTGCCAGCAGCAGCGGGGGGGCGGGCAATCAGCCCCAGCATTTT. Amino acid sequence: CASSSGGAGNQPQHF.

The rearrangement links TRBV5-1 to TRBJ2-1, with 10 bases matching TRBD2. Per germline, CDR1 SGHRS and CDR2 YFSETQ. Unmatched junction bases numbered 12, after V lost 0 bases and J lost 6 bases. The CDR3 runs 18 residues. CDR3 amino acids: CASSLEASGSIVGNEQFF. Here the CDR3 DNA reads TGCGCCAGCAGCTTGGAGGCTAGCGGGAGTATTGTGGGCAATGAGCAGTTCTTC.

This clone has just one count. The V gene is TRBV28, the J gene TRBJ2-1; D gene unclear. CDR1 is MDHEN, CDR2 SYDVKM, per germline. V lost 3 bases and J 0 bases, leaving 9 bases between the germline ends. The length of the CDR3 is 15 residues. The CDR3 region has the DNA TGTGCCAGCAGTTTGAGGCGGAGCTCCTACAATGAGCAGTTCTTC. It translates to CASSLRRSSYNEQFF.

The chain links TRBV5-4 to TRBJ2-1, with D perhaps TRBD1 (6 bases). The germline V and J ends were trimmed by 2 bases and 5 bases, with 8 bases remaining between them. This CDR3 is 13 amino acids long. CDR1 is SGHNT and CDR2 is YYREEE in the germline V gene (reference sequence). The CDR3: CASSLQGHNEQFF. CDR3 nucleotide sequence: TGTGCCAGCAGCTTACAGGGCCACAATGAGCAGTTCTTC.

The CDR3 region is CASSLAGRGNEKLFF. CDR3 nucleotide sequence: TGTGCCAGCAGCTTAGCCGGGAGGGGCAATGAAAAACTGTTTTTT. J is TRBJ1-4 and V is TRBV7-2, with a weak D call TRBD1 (5 bases). Trimming pared 0 bases from V and 5 bases from J, leaving 10 bases between. Germline assignment: CDR1 SGHTA and CDR2 FQGNSA. This CDR3 has 15 amino acids.

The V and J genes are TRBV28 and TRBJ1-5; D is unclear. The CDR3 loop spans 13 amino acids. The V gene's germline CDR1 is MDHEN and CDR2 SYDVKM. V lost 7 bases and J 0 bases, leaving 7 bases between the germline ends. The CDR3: CASISDSNQPQHF. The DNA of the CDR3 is TGTGCCAGCATTAGCGATAGCAATCAGCCCCAGCATTTT.

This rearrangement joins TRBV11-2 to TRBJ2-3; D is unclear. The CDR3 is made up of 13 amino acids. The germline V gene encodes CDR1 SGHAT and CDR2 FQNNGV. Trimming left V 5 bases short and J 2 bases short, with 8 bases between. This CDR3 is CASSQSPTDTQYF. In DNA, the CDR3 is TGTGCCAGCAGCCAAAGCCCCACAGATACGCAGTATTTT.

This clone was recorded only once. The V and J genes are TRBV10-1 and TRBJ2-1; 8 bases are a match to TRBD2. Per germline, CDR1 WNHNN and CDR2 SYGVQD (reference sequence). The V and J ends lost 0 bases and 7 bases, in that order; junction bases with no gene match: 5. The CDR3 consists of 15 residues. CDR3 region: CASSESRGGLNEQFF. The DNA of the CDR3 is TGCGCCAGCAGTGAGTCCCGGGGGGGGTTGAATGAGCAGTTCTTC.

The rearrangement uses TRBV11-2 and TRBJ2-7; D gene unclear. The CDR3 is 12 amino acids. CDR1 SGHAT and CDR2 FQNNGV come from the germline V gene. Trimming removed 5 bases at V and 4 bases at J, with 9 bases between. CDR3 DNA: TGTGCCAGCAGCCTGCGAAGTTACGAGCAGTACTTC. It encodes CASSLRSYEQYF.

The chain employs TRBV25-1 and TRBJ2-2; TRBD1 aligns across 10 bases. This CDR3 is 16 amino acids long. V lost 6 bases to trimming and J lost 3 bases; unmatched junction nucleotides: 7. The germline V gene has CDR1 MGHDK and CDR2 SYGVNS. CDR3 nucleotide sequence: TGTGCCAGCAGGTCGACCGGGACAGGGGACACCGGGGAGCTGTTTTTT. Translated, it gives CASRSTGTGDTGELFF.

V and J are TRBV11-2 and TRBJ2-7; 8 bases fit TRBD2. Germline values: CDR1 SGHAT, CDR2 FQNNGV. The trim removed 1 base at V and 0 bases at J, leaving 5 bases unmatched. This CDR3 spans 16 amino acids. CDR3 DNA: TGTGCCAGCAGCTTAGCTAGCGGGCTAAGCTCCTACGAGCAGTACTTC. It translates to CASSLASGLSSYEQYF.

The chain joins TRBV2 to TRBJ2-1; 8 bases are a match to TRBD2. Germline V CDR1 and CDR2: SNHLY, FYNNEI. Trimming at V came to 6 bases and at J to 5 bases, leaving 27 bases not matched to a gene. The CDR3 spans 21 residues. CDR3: CASSAVSGVRALSGGNNEQFF. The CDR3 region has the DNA TGTGCCAGCAGCGCTGTGAGCGGTGTTCGCGCGCTCAGCGGGGGAAACAATGAGCAGTTCTTC.